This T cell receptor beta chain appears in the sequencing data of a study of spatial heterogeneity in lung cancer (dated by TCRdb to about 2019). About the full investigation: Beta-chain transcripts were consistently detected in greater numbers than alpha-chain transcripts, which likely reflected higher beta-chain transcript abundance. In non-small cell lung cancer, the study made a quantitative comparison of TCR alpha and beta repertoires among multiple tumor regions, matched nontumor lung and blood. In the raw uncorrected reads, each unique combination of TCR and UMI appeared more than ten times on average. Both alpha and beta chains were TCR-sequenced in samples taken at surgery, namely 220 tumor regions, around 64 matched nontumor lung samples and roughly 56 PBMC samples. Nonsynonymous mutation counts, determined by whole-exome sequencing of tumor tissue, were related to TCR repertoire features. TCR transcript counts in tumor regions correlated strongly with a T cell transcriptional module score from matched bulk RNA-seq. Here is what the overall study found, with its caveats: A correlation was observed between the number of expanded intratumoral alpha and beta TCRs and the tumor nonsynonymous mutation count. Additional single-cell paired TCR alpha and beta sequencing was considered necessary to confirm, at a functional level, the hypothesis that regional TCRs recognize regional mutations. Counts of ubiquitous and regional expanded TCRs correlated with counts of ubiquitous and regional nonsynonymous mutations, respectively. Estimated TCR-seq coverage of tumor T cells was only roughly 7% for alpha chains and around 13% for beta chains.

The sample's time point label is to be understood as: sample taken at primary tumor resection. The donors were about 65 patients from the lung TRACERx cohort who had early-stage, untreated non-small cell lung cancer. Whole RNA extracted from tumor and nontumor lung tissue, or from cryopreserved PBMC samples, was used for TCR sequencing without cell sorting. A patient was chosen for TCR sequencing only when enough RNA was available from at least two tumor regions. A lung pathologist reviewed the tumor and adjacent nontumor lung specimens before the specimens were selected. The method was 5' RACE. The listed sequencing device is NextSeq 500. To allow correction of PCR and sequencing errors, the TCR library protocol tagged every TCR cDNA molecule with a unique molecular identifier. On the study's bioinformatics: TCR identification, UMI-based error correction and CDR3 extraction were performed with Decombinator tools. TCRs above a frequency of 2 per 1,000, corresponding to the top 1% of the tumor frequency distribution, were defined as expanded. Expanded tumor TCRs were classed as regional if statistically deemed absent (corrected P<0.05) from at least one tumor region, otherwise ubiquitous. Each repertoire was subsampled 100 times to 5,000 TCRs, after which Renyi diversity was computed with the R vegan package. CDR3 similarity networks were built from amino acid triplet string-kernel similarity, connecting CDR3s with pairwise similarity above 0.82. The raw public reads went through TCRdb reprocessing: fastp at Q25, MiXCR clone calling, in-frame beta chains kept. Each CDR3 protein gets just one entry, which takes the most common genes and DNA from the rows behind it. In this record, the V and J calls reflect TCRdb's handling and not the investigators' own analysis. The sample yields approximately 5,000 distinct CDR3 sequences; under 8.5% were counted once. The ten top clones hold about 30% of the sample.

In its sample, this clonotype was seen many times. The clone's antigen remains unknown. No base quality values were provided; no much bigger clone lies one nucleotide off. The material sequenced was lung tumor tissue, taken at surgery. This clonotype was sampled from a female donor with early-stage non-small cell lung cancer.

The DNA sequence is TGTGCCAGCAGTCGGGGACAGGGGGCCTGGACTGAAGCTTTCTTT. This yields the protein CASSRGQGAWTEAFF. The rearranged chain carries TRBV7-8 and TRBJ1-1; TRBD1 lines up with 12 middle nucleotides. V is trimmed back by 6 bases and J by 5 bases, and the junction contains 7 bases that no gene match accounts for. Including the terminal cysteine and phenylalanine, the CDR3 comprises 15 residues. Only the CDR3 DNA stays, 45 bases, in frame from base 1. The CDR1 and CDR2 encoded by the germline V gene are SGHVS and FQNEAQ.